The 22 T cell receptor beta chains in this list originate from one sample, sequenced in a study of a mutant IDH1 vaccine in newly diagnosed glioma. Sample time point: baseline, week 1 (first vaccination visit). The treatment denotes: pre-vaccination baseline after standard-of-care therapy. Data came from immunoSEQ multiplex PCR; TCRdb stores just in-frame clones and leaves some out. In the table there are approximately 100,000 clones, roughly 90% of which are singletons. Sequencing used PBMCs, obtained from a glioma patient treated with radiotherapy, temozolomide or both. The receptors here all came from a woman aged 50 to 65 with glioma.

The chain uses TRBV18 and TRBJ2-3; tentatively, D is TRBD1 or TRBD2 (5 bases each). V was trimmed by 1 base and J by 4 bases, leaving 15 bases between them. The CDR3 contains 16 residues. CDR1 is KGHSH, CDR2 LQKENI, per germline. The CDR3, as DNA: TGTGCCAGCTCACCACAGGCTAGCCTGACAGCAGATACGCAGTATTTT. This gives the protein CASSPQASLTADTQYF.

This clone has just a few counts. This chain connects TRBV27 to TRBJ2-7, with 8 bases matching TRBD1. The J segment lost 3 bases and the V segment lost 7 bases, leaving 8 bases of the junction unmatched. CDR1 and CDR2 (germline): MNHEY, SMNVEV (reference sequence). The CDR3 totals 14 residues. The CDR3 here is CASMPTGGGYEQYF. The CDR3, as DNA: TGTGCCAGCATGCCTACAGGGGGAGGCTACGAGCAGTACTTC.

The CDR3 protein is CASSLASSGANVLTF. The DNA of the CDR3 is TGCGCCAGCAGCTTGGCCAGTTCTGGGGCCAACGTCCTGACTTTC. The rearrangement joins TRBV5-1 to TRBJ2-6, with D unresolved. The CDR3 spans 15 residues. V lost 0 bases and J lost 1, with 5 bases in between. Germline CDR1 SGHRS, CDR2 YFSETQ.

This clone was seen just once. The chain combines TRBV14 with TRBJ2-5; TRBD1 might be the D (5 bases). Trimming removed 1 base from V and 0 bases from J, with 9 bases in between. The CDR3 loop spans 15 amino acids. The V gene's germline CDR1 is SGHDN and CDR2 FVKESK. The CDR3 region has the DNA TGTGCCAGCAGCCAAGGGAAGGGGTACCAAGAGACCCAGTACTTC. This translates into CASSQGKGYQETQYF.

The V call is TRBV30, the J call TRBJ1-2; 8 bases are a match to TRBD1. This CDR3 contains 13 residues. Germline CDR1 reads GTSNPN; CDR2 reads SVGIG (reference sequence). V lost 8 bases, J lost 4 bases, and 9 bases stayed unmatched. CDR3 DNA sequence: TGTGCCACCCGACAGGGGACTTCCTATGGCTACACCTTC. Its protein product is CATRQGTSYGYTF.

The chain is built from TRBV9 and TRBJ1-1; weak D call: TRBD1 (5 bases). Germline-derived CDR1 and CDR2 are SGDLS and YYNGEE. The CDR3 consists of 14 residues. V lost 1 base, J lost 4 bases, and 11 bases lay in between. The CDR3 nucleotides are TGTGCCAGCAGCGTACAGGGCCGGGGCACTGAAGCTTTCTTT. This gives the protein CASSVQGRGTEAFF.

This clone was picked up one time. This chain links TRBV4-1 with TRBJ2-7; a possible D gene is TRBD1 (5 bases). Germline loops: CDR1 MGHRA, CDR2 YSYEKL. V was cut by 3 bases and J by 2 bases, with 20 bases left in between. The CDR3 consists of 17 residues. CDR3 in amino acids: CASSHPGQGRRTYEQYF. CDR3 in DNA: TGCGCCAGCAGCCACCCTGGGCAGGGTCGAAGGACCTACGAGCAGTACTTC.

The chain combines TRBV14 with TRBJ2-7; maybe TRBD2 (6 bases). The CDR3 is 15 residues long. CDR1 is SGHDN, CDR2 FVKESK, per germline. The ends were cut back, 4 bases at V and 1 base at J, with 14 bases in the middle. CDR3: CASSRGRSQSYEQYF. The CDR3 DNA is TGTGCCAGCAGCCGAGGGAGGAGCCAATCCTACGAGCAGTACTTC. Supplemented by reference TRBV14 and TRBJ2-7, the full variable domain reads EAGVTQFPSHSVIEKGQTVTLRCDPISGHDNLYWYRRVMGKEIKFLLHFVKESKQDESGMPNNRFLAERTGGTYSTLKVQPAELEDSGVYFCASSRGRSQSYEQYFGPGTRLTVT.

This chain uses TRBV5-5 with TRBJ2-5, with 8 bases fitting TRBD2. CDR1 and CDR2 from the germline V gene are SGHKS and YYEKEE (reference sequence). This CDR3 comprises 15 residues. V was pared by 4 bases and J by 5 bases, with 10 bases of the junction left unmatched. The CDR3 bases are TGTGCCAGCAGCCCGGGAACTAGCGGCCAGGAGACCCAGTACTTC. Amino acids: CASSPGTSGQETQYF.

The CDR3 sequence: CASSFSFGLAAYEQYF. The CDR3 bases are TGTGCCAGCAGTTTCTCCTTCGGACTAGCGGCCTACGAGCAGTACTTC. This chain uses TRBV27 with TRBJ2-7; 10 nucleotides align to TRBD2. V gave up 3 bases and J gave up 2 bases; unmatched junction bases: 7. This CDR3 has 16 amino acids. Germline V gene data show CDR1 as MNHEY and CDR2 as SMNVEV (reference sequence).

The chain links TRBV5-8 to TRBJ2-7; 13 positions match TRBD2. Germline V gene data show CDR1 as SGHTS and CDR2 as YDEGEE. CDR3 length: 14 residues. V gave up 9 bases and J gave up 3 bases; unmatched junction bases: 6. This CDR3 reads CATPRTSGSYEQYF. Here the CDR3 DNA reads TGTGCCACCCCCCGGACTAGCGGGAGCTACGAGCAGTACTTC.

This chain joins TRBV6-1 and TRBJ2-1, with 14 bases aligning to TRBD2. The CDR3 extends over 19 amino acids. V gave up 2 bases and J gave up 7 bases; unmatched junction bases: 13. The germline V gene has CDR1 MNHNS and CDR2 SASEGT. The CDR3 DNA is TGTGCCAGCAGTGAACCCACCTGGACTAGCGGGAGGTGGGGTAATGAGCAGTTCTTC. This codes for CASSEPTWTSGRWGNEQFF.

This sequence joins TRBV7-9 and TRBJ2-1, with TRBD2 identical over 10 bases. The V gene's germline CDR1 is SEHNR and CDR2 FQNEAQ (reference sequence). The J segment lost 10 bases and the V segment lost 3 bases, leaving 9 bases of the junction unmatched. This CDR3 is built from 15 residues. In DNA, the CDR3 is TGTGCCAGCAGCTTTTCCCTAGCGGGAGTGGAGGAGCAGTTCTTC. Translation gives CASSFSLAGVEEQFF.

This clone showed up just a few times. The chain joins TRBV5-1 to TRBJ1-4; D gene unclear. V gave up 5 bases and J gave up 9 bases, with 17 bases separating them. The CDR3 has 14 amino acids. Germline V gives CDR1 SGHRS, CDR2 YFSETQ. As DNA, the CDR3 is TGCGCCAGCAGGGCTCCGGCCGCGTCTCAAAAACTGTTTTTT. Amino acid sequence: CASRAPAASQKLFF.

The chain employs TRBV18 and TRBJ1-5; D is possibly TRBD1 (5 bases). Deletions cut 3 bases from V and 1 base from J, with 10 bases between. Germline V gene lookup returns CDR1 KGHSH and CDR2 LQKENI. The CDR3 is 15 residues long. The DNA of the CDR3 is TGTGCCAGCTCACCGGCAGGGCTAAGCAATCAGCCCCAGCATTTT. Translating gives CASSPAGLSNQPQHF.

The J gene is TRBJ2-5, the V gene TRBV5-4; 9 bases align to TRBD2. CDR3 length: 14 residues. The V gene end was trimmed by 4 bases and the J gene end by 5 bases; junction bases not matched to a gene: 6. Per the germline V gene, CDR1 is SGHNT and CDR2 is YYREEE (reference sequence). CDR3 sequence: CASSRAGGAETQYF. The CDR3 DNA sequence: TGTGCCAGCAGCCGGGCGGGGGGGGCTGAGACCCAGTACTTC.

V gene TRBV12-5 combines with J gene TRBJ1-1; D is unresolved. V lost 0 bases and J lost 0, with 5 bases in between. Germline CDR1 reads LGHNT; CDR2 reads FRNRAP. The CDR3 extends over 14 amino acids. For the CDR3, the DNA is TGTGCTAGTGGTTTGGTACAGATGAACACTGAAGCTTTCTTT. It encodes CASGLVQMNTEAFF.

On this clone itself: This sample includes further DNA sequences coding for the same CDR3. CDR3 amino acids: CASRSSYEQYF. The CDR3 DNA reads TGTGCCAGCAGAAGCTCCTACGAGCAGTACTTC. The chain carries TRBV6-5 and TRBJ2-7, with no clear D. Germline values: CDR1 MNHEY, CDR2 SVGAGI. The CDR3 has 11 amino acids. Trimming pared 6 bases from V and 0 bases from J, leaving 3 bases between.

This chain connects TRBV7-9 to TRBJ1-3; D is possibly TRBD1 (5 bases). CDR3 size: 15 residues. The V end lost 6 bases, the J end lost 0 bases, and 12 bases lay between the germline ends. CDR1 SEHNR and CDR2 FQNEAQ come from the germline V gene (reference sequence). The CDR3 DNA reads TGTGCCAGCAGTAGACAGTCAAGCTCTGGAAACACCATATATTTT. Amino acid sequence: CASSRQSSSGNTIYF.

This clone was seen just once. This chain links TRBV5-1 with TRBJ1-6; 7 nucleotides line up with TRBD1. Germline V gives CDR1 SGHRS, CDR2 YFSETQ. With V trimmed by 0 bases and J by 12 bases, 3 bases remained unmatched. The CDR3 is made up of 13 amino acids. The CDR3 DNA reads as TGCGCCAGCAGCTTGGCAGGACAGGAACCCCTCCACTTT. Translation: CASSLAGQEPLHF.

This sequence joins TRBV5-4 and TRBJ1-2; the D is unclear. Germline lookup yields CDR1 SGHNT and CDR2 YYREEE (reference sequence). The germline V and J ends were trimmed by 2 bases and 8 bases, with 16 bases remaining between them. This CDR3 has 14 residues. The CDR3: CASSFEGGRSGYTF. DNA for the CDR3: TGTGCCAGCAGCTTCGAGGGAGGACGGTCAGGCTACACCTTC.

The rearrangement joins TRBV2 to TRBJ2-1; TRBD1 matches at 10 bases. Germline V CDR1 and CDR2: SNHLY, FYNNEI. J gave up 0 bases and V 4 bases, and 3 bases lay outside the gene matches. The CDR3 contains 16 residues. CDR3 protein: CASSGDRGSSYNEQFF. For the CDR3, the DNA is TGTGCCAGCAGTGGGGACAGGGGCAGCTCCTACAATGAGCAGTTCTTC.